These 21 T cell receptor beta chains were sequenced from one sample in a study of identifying expanded T cells in peripheral blood. Using immunoSEQ multiplex PCR, the repertoire was profiled, and TCRdb retains in-frame clones only, with some absent. The sample includes roughly 82,000 clones, around four fifths of them seen just once. Source material: blood. The receptors originated from a person between 18 and 75 years old in good health.

The chain joins TRBV19 to TRBJ2-2; 8 bases map to TRBD1. Unmatched junction bases numbered 4, after V lost 4 bases and J lost 6 bases. This CDR3 is 14 amino acids long. Germline values: CDR1 LNHDA, CDR2 SQIVND (reference sequence). The CDR3 region has the DNA TGTGCCAGTAGTACAGGGGGCTATGCCGGGGAGCTGTTTTTT. As protein: CASSTGGYAGELFF.

V and J are TRBV28 and TRBJ1-1, with TRBD1 as a possible D gene (5 bases). The CDR3 sequence is 15 residues long. V lost 3 bases and J lost 0, with 11 bases in between. Germline CDR1 reads MDHEN; CDR2 reads SYDVKM. The CDR3: CASSFRVRVNTEAFF. The DNA of the CDR3 is TGTGCCAGCAGTTTCAGGGTCAGGGTGAACACTGAAGCTTTCTTT. Using reference TRBV28 and TRBJ1-1 for the parts outside the CDR3, the full variable domain is DVKVTQSSRYLVKRTGEKVFLECVQDMDHENMFWYRQDPGLGLRLIYFSYDVKMKEKGDIPEGYSVSREKKERFSLILESASTNQTSMYLCASSFRVRVNTEAFFGQGTRLTVV.

The chain has TRBV19 and TRBJ2-3; TRBD2 agrees at 8 bases. The CDR3 is 15 residues long. V trimming: 6 bases; J trimming: 0 bases; junction bases outside the gene matches: 5. The germline V gene encodes CDR1 LNHDA and CDR2 SQIVND (reference sequence). Here the CDR3 DNA reads TGTGCCAGTAGCCCGGGACTAGGTAGCACAGATACGCAGTATTTT. This gives the protein CASSPGLGSTDTQYF.

The chain combines TRBV5-1 with TRBJ2-1; D is possibly TRBD2 (6 bases). Germline loops: CDR1 SGHRS, CDR2 YFSETQ. The length of the CDR3 is 14 residues. Trimming pared 6 bases from V and 2 bases from J, leaving 12 bases between. The CDR3 bases are TGCGCCAGCATGGGGGGAGGACCCTACAATGAGCAGTTCTTC. Translation: CASMGGGPYNEQFF.

The chain carries TRBV2 and TRBJ2-3, with TRBD1 matching 7 bases. Trimming removed 8 bases from V and 2 bases from J; junction bases left unmatched: 4. Per germline, CDR1 SNHLY and CDR2 FYNNEI. CDR3 length equals 13 residues. The CDR3 loop is CASRQGDTDTQYF. CDR3 DNA sequence: TGTGCCAGCCGACAGGGCGACACAGATACGCAGTATTTT.

The chain uses TRBV9 and TRBJ2-1, with D maybe TRBD1 (6 bases). The CDR3 covers 15 residues. The V gene lost 4 bases and the J gene lost 0 bases, with 11 bases spanning the gap. Germline lookup yields CDR1 SGDLS and CDR2 YYNGEE. The CDR3 sequence is CASSLRGGSYNEQFF. The CDR3 region has the DNA TGTGCCAGCAGCTTGAGAGGGGGCTCCTACAATGAGCAGTTCTTC.

The chain employs TRBV10-3 and TRBJ1-1; TRBD1 matches 9 bases. The CDR3 has 15 amino acids. J lost 2 bases, V lost 7 bases, and 8 bases had no gene match. Germline CDR1 and CDR2: ENHRY and SYGVKD. The CDR3 is CAITRDRERNTEAFF. CDR3 in DNA: TGTGCCATCACCCGGGACAGGGAACGCAACACTGAAGCTTTCTTT.

V is TRBV19 and J is TRBJ2-3; either TRBD1 or TRBD2 may supply D (5 bases each). The CDR3 totals 15 residues. Between the trimmed V and J ends, which lost 6 bases and 2 bases, there was a span of 15 bases. Looked up from germline, CDR1 is LNHDA and CDR2 is SQIVND (reference sequence). The CDR3 sequence is CASSRRDGYTDTQYF. The DNA of the CDR3 is TGTGCCAGTAGCCGCCGGGACGGATACACAGATACGCAGTATTTT. Drawing the rest from reference TRBV19 and TRBJ2-3, the complete variable domain is DGGITQSPKYLFRKEGQNVTLSCEQNLNHDAMYWYRQDPGQGLRLIYYSQIVNDFQKGDIAEGYSVSREKKESFPLTVTSAQKNPTAFYLCASSRRDGYTDTQYFGPGTRLTVL.

V usage is TRBV15 and J usage is TRBJ2-5; tentatively, D is TRBD1 (6 bases). Trimming pared 0 bases from V and 1 base from J, leaving 9 bases between. CDR3 length: 15 residues. From germline, CDR1 is LNHNV and CDR2 YYDKDF (reference sequence). The CDR3 region has the DNA TGTGCCACCAGCAGAGACAGGGGCGGCCAAGAGACCCAGTACTTC. This codes for CATSRDRGGQETQYF.

This sequence joins TRBV10-3 and TRBJ1-5; D ambiguous. Trimming cost V 10 bases and J 0 bases, with 10 bases left between them. The CDR3 is 13 residues long. CDR1 ENHRY and CDR2 SYGVKD come from the germline V gene. The CDR3 nucleotides read TGTGCCACCACCGGGGATAGCAATCAGCCCCAGCATTTT. This encodes CATTGDSNQPQHF.

The genes are TRBV29-1 and TRBJ1-5; D is unresolved. V was clipped by 5 bases and J by 0 bases, with 8 bases between them. The CDR3 is made up of 13 amino acids. Looked up from germline, CDR1 is SQVTM and CDR2 is ANQGSEA. DNA for the CDR3: TGCAGCGTTCAGGCAAGTAGCAATCAGCCCCAGCATTTT. Translating gives CSVQASSNQPQHF. Combining the CDR3 with reference TRBV29-1 and TRBJ1-5 gives the whole variable domain SAVISQKPSRDICQRGTSLTIQCQVDSQVTMMFWYRQQPGQSLTLIATANQGSEATYESGFVIDKFPISRPNLTFSTLTVSNMSPEDSSIYLCSVQASSNQPQHFGDGTRLSIL.

This chain uses TRBV5-1 with TRBJ2-7; 9 bases fit TRBD1. CDR1 SGHRS and CDR2 YFSETQ come from the germline V gene. The CDR3 consists of 14 residues. V trimming: 0 bases; J trimming: 5 bases; junction bases outside the gene matches: 3. As DNA, the CDR3 is TGCGCCAGCAGCTTGGCCGACAGGGGGAACGAGCAGTACTTC. Its protein is CASSLADRGNEQYF.

The gene calls are TRBV11-3 and TRBJ1-1; TRBD1 is a possible D gene (5 bases). Germline V lookup: CDR1 SGHNT, CDR2 YENEEA. CDR3 length equals 14 residues. V lost 3 bases and J lost 0, with 8 bases in between. CDR3 sequence: CASSFGHLNTEAFF. The CDR3 bases are TGTGCCAGCAGCTTCGGACATCTGAACACTGAAGCTTTCTTT. Combining the CDR3 with reference TRBV11-3 and TRBJ1-1 gives the whole variable domain EAGVVQSPRYKIIEKKQPVAFWCNPISGHNTLYWYLQNLGQGPELLIRYENEEAVDDSQLPKDRFSAERLKGVDSTLKIQPAELGDSAVYLCASSFGHLNTEAFFGQGTRLTVV.

The gene calls are TRBV21-1 and TRBJ2-1; no check of the table's D call, TRBD2, against the DNA was made. TRBV21-1 corresponds to a pseudogene. The CDR3 consists of 16 residues. The CDR3 here is CASSNLSSPFNNEQFF. For the CDR3, the DNA is TGTGCCAGCAGCAACCTAAGTTCCCCCTTTAACAATGAGCAGTTCTTC.

The rearrangement uses TRBV11-3 and TRBJ2-1, with TRBD1 matching over 10 bases. The V gene end was trimmed by 2 bases and the J gene end by 2 bases; junction bases not matched to a gene: 3. This CDR3 region has 16 residues. Germline assignment: CDR1 SGHNT and CDR2 YENEEA. The CDR3 coding sequence is TGTGCCAGCAGCTTATCCGGACAGGGGGCCTACAATGAGCAGTTCTTC. This codes for CASSLSGQGAYNEQFF.

By share, this clone ranks as medium-sized. The J gene is TRBJ2-7, the V gene TRBV15, with 7 positions matching TRBD1. CDR3 length equals 14 residues. Trimming removed 6 bases from V and 8 bases from J; junction bases left unmatched: 13. From germline, CDR1 is LNHNV and CDR2 YYDKDF (reference sequence). The CDR3 loop is CATSASGQYTKQYF. The CDR3 nucleotides read TGTGCCACCAGTGCCTCGGGACAGTATACGAAGCAGTACTTC.

V and J are TRBV30 and TRBJ1-3; no definite D call. Germline assignment: CDR1 GTSNPN and CDR2 SVGIG (reference sequence). The CDR3 spans 13 residues. V lost 7 bases and J lost 0, with 10 bases in between. The CDR3 is CALPTGSGNTIYF. The CDR3 DNA sequence: TGTGCCTTACCAACCGGCTCTGGAAACACCATATATTTT.

A remark on this clone: A read error may produce the germline difference seen at one junction end. V is TRBV7-7 and J is TRBJ2-5; perhaps TRBD1 as D (6 bases). Germline V lookup: CDR1 SSHAT, CDR2 FNYEAQ (reference sequence). The CDR3 has 16 residues. The CDR3 loop reads CASSLAGAGSGETQYF. DNA of the CDR3: TGTGCTAGCAGCTTAGCAGGGGCAGGGTCGGGAGAGACCCAGTACTTC.

The gene calls are TRBV5-1 and TRBJ2-7; 10 bases fit TRBD1. CDR1 is SGHRS and CDR2 is YFSETQ in the germline V gene. V lost 0 bases and J lost 4; bases outside the gene matches: 7. The CDR3 loop spans 16 amino acids. The chain's CDR3 is CASSLGGQGPAYEQYF. The CDR3 DNA sequence: TGCGCCAGCAGCTTGGGGGGACAGGGGCCGGCGTACGAGCAGTACTTC. Using reference TRBV5-1 and TRBJ2-7 for the parts outside the CDR3, the full variable domain is KAGVTQTPRYLIKTRGQQVTLSCSPISGHRSVSWYQQTPGQGLQFLFEYFSETQRNKGNFPGRFSGRQFSNSRSEMNVSTLELGDSALYLCASSLGGQGPAYEQYFGPGTRLTVT.

CDR3 protein: CASRNQTVTLYNEQFF. The CDR3 DNA reads as TGTGCCAGCAGAAATCAGACAGTGACCTTATACAATGAGCAGTTCTTC. This sequence joins TRBV7-9 and TRBJ2-1; D may be TRBD1 (5 bases). In germline, CDR1 is SEHNR, CDR2 FQNEAQ (reference sequence). The CDR3 extends over 16 amino acids. Trimming took off 6 bases at V and 4 bases at J, with 19 bases between the two ends.

The V and J genes are TRBV5-8 and TRBJ2-1; D tentatively fits TRBD1 or TRBD2 (6 bases each). The CDR3 has 15 amino acids. Germline V CDR1 and CDR2: SGHTS, YDEGEE. V lost 1 base, J lost 4 bases, and 12 bases lay in between. CDR3 amino acids: CASSLRGEWYNEQFF. DNA for the CDR3: TGTGCCAGCAGCTTGAGGGGGGAGTGGTACAATGAGCAGTTCTTC. The full variable domain, in which reference TRBV5-8 and TRBJ2-1 provide the parts outside the CDR3, is EAGVTQSPTHLIKTRGQQATLRCSPISGHTSVYWYQQALGLGLQFLLWYDEGEERNRGNFPPRFSGRQFPNYSSELNVNALELEDSALYLCASSLRGEWYNEQFFGPGTRLTVL.